This entry is about one TCR beta chain. Germline CDR1 reads LNHNV; CDR2 reads YYDKDF (reference sequence). The CDR3 has 13 residues. V lost 5 bases, J lost 7 bases, and 4 bases stayed unmatched. Adults between about 18 and 95 years of age took part from 24 US areas. Donors in Cohort 3 who had recovered were those with two negative PCRs, healthcare professional clearance, or resolution of their symptoms. This sample is drawn from a study of blood T cell repertoires in COVID-19. Study-level background: Spain, Italy and the United States supplied samples that represented acute and convalescent COVID-19. T cells, B-cell-depleted T cells, or PBMCs provided the cDNA or gDNA that served as material.

Profiling relied on immunoSEQ multiplex PCR, and the TCRdb table lists in-frame clones only, not all of them. Here the sample spans about 250,000 clones, around 86% being singletons. The sequenced material came from PBMCs or T cells enriched from blood (not recorded which). The chain joins TRBV15 to TRBJ1-5, with 8 bases that match TRBD1. The clonotype was recovered from a man in his forties who had recovered from COVID-19. The CDR3 DNA reads as TGTGCCACCAGCGCCAGGGGGCGGCAGCCCCAGCATTTT. Amino acid sequence: CATSARGRQPQHF.